What follows describes a single T cell receptor beta chain. The CDR3 sequence is 12 residues long. CDR1 SGHTA and CDR2 FQGNSA come from the germline V gene. V lost 4 bases, J lost 4 bases, and 8 bases lay in between. The data stem from a study of graft-versus-host responses after intestinal transplantation. The wider study: Every recipient underwent anti-thymocyte globulin induction, then tacrolimus and steroids for roughly 3 years.

Assay used: immunoSEQ multiplex PCR; TCRdb lists only in-frame clones, some missing. The table records about 30,000 clones, 87% of them present only once. This specimen consisted of PBMCs, obtained about 15 months after intestinal transplantation. The rearrangement joins TRBV7-2 to TRBJ2-7, with D uncertain. The TCR comes from a human patient who received an intestinal transplant, so some T cells may come from the graft donor. The CDR3 protein is CASSSIYYEQYF. The CDR3, as DNA: TGTGCCAGCAGCTCCATATATTACGAGCAGTACTTC. The full variable domain, its missing parts supplied by reference TRBV7-2 and TRBJ2-7, is GAGVSQSPSNKVTEKGKDVELRCDPISGHTALYWYRQSLGQGLEFLIYFQGNSAPDKSGLPSDRFSAERTGGSVSTLTIQRTQQEDSAVYLCASSSIYYEQYFGPGTRLTVT.